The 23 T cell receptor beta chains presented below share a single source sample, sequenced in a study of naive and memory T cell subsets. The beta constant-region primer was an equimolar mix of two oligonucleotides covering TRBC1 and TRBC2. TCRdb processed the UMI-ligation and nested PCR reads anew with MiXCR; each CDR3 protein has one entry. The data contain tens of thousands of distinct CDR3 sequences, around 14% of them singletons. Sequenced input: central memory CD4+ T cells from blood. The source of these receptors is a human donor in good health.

In DNA, the CDR3 is TGCAGTGCTGGGACAGGACAACTAGCCAAAAACATTCAGTACTTC. As protein: CSAGTGQLAKNIQYF. The chain couples TRBV20-1 to TRBJ2-4; TRBD1 matches at 8 bases. V shed 5 bases, J shed 0 bases, and the junction held 6 bases outside the gene matches. Germline CDR1 reads DFQATT; CDR2 reads SNEGSKA (reference sequence). The CDR3 contains 15 residues.

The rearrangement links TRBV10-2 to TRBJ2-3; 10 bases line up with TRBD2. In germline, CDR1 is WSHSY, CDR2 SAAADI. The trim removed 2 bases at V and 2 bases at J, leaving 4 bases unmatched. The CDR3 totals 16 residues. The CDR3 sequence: CASSEALAGYTDTQYF. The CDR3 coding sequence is TGCGCCAGCAGTGAGGCACTAGCGGGGTACACAGATACGCAGTATTTT.

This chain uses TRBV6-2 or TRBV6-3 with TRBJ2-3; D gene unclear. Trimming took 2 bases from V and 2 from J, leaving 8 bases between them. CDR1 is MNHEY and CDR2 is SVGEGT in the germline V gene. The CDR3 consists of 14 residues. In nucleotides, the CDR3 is TGTGCCAGCAGTTACCAGGCCTTCACAGATACGCAGTATTTT. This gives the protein CASSYQAFTDTQYF.

The CDR3 DNA sequence: TGTGCCAGCGGAAGGCGGACTCCCTACAATGAGCAGTTCTTC. It codes for CASGRRTPYNEQFF. The chain combines TRBV6-5 with TRBJ2-1; the D gene is possibly TRBD2 (5 bases). The germline V gene encodes CDR1 MNHEY and CDR2 SVGAGI. Trimming removed 8 bases at V and 2 bases at J, with 13 bases between. This CDR3 is built from 14 residues.

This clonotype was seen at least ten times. CDR3 in DNA: TGCAGTGCTAGAGATCTTAGAGGGGACAACGGAGAGACCCAGTACTTC. This encodes CSARDLRGDNGETQYF. This sequence joins TRBV20-1 and TRBJ2-5; D is possibly TRBD1 (6 bases). Trimming left V 0 bases short and J 4 bases short, with 18 bases between. Per germline, CDR1 DFQATT and CDR2 SNEGSKA (reference sequence). This CDR3 contains 16 residues.

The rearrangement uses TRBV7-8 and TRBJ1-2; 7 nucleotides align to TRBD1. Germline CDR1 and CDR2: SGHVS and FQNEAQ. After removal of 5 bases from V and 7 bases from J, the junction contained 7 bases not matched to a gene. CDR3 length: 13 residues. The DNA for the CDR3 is TGTGCCAGCAGCAAACAGGGGATAAGTGGCTACACCTTC. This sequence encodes CASSKQGISGYTF.

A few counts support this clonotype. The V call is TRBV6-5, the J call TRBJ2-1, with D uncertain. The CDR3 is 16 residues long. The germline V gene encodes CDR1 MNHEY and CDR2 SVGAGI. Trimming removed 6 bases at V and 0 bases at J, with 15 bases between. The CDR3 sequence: CASRGLRSVSYNEQFF. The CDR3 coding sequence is TGTGCCAGCAGGGGTTTGCGATCTGTCTCCTACAATGAGCAGTTCTTC.

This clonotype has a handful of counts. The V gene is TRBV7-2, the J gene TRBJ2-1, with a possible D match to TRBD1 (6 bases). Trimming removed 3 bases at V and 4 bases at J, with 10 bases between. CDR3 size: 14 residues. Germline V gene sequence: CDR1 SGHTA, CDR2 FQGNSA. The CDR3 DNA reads TGTGCCAGCAGCTTTGACAGGACATACAATGAGCAGTTCTTC. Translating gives CASSFDRTYNEQFF.

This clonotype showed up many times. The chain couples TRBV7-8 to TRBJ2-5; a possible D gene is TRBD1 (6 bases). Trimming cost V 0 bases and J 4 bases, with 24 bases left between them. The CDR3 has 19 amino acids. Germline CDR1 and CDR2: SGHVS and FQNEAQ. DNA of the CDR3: TGTGCCAGCAGCTTAGCGTTCCCCCCCCGGACAGCGAGGGGAGAGACCCAGTACTTC. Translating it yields CASSLAFPPRTARGETQYF.

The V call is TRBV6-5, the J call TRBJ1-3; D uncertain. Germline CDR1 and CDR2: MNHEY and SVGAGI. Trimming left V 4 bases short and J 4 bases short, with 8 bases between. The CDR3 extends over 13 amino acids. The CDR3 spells CASSWNRGNTIYF. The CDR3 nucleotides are TGTGCCAGCAGTTGGAATAGGGGAAACACCATATATTTT.

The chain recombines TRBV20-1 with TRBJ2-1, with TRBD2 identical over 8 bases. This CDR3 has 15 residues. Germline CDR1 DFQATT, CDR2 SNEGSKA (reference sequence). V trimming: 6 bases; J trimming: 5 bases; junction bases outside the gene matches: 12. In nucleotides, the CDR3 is TGCAGTGCACCGAACCCGGGACTAGGGAACAATGAGCAGTTCTTC. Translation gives CSAPNPGLGNNEQFF.

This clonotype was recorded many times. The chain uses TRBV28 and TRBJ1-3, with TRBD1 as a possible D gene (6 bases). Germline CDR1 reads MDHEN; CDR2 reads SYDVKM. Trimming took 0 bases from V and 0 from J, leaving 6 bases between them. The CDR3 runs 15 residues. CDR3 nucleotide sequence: TGTGCCAGCAGTTTATGGGGGGCCTCTGGAAACACCATATATTTT. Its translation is CASSLWGASGNTIYF.

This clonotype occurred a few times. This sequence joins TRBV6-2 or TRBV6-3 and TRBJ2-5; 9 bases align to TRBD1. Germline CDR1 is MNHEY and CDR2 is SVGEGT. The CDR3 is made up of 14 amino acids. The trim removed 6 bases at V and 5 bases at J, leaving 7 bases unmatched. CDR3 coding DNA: TGTGCCAGCAGGCAGACAGGGGGGTCCGAGACCCAGTACTTC. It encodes CASRQTGGSETQYF.

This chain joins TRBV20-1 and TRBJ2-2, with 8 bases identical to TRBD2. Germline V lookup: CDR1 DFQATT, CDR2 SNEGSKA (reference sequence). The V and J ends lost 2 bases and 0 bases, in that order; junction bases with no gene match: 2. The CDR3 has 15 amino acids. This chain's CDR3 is CSARIAGTNTGELFF. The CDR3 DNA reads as TGCAGTGCTAGAATAGCGGGAACGAACACCGGGGAGCTGTTTTTT.

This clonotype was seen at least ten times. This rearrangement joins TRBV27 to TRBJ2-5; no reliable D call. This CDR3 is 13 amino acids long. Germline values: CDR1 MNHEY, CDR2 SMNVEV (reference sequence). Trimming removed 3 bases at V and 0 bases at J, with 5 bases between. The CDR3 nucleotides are TGTGCCAGCAGTTTTGGTTACCAAGAGACCCAGTACTTC. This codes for CASSFGYQETQYF.

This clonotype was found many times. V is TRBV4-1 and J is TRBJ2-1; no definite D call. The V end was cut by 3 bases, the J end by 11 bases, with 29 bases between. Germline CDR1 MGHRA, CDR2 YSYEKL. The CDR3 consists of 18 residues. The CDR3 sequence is CASSHLLRQAREAMKQFF. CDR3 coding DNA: TGCGCCAGCAGCCATCTCCTCAGGCAGGCCAGAGAAGCAATGAAGCAGTTCTTC.

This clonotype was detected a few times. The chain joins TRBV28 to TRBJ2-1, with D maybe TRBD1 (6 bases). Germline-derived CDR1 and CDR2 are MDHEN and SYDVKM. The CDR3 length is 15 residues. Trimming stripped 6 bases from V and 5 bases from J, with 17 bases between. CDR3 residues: CASRGADQGNNEQFF. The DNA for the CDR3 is TGTGCCAGCAGAGGGGCAGACCAGGGGAACAATGAGCAGTTCTTC. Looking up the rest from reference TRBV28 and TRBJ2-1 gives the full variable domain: DVKVTQSSRYLVKRTGEKVFLECVQDMDHENMFWYRQDPGLGLRLIYFSYDVKMKEKGDIPEGYSVSREKKERFSLILESASTNQTSMYLCASRGADQGNNEQFFGPGTRLTVL.

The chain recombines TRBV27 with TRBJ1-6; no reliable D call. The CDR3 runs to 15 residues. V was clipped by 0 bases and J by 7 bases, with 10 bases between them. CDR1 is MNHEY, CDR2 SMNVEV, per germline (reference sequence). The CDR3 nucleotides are TGTGCCAGCAGTTTATCGACTCCGGGAAATTCACCCCTCCACTTT. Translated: CASSLSTPGNSPLHF.

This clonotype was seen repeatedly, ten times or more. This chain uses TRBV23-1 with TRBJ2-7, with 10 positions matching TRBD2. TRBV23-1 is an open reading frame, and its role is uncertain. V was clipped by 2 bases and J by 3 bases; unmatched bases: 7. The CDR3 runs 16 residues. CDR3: CASSQQREGLGYEQYF. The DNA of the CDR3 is TGCGCCAGCAGTCAACAGCGGGAGGGCCTCGGCTACGAGCAGTACTTC.

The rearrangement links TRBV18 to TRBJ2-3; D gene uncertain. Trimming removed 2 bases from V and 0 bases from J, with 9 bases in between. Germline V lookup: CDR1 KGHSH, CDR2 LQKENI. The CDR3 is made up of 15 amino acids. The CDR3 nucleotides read TGTGCCAGCTCACCAGGGGAAAGAAGCACAGATACGCAGTATTTT. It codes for CASSPGERSTDTQYF.

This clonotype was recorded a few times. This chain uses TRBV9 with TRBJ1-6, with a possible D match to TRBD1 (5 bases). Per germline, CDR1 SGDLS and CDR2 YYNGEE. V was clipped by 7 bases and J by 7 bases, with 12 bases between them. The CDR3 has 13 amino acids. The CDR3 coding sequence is TGTGCCAGCGGTCCGGGGACCAATTCACCCCTCCACTTT. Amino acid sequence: CASGPGTNSPLHF.

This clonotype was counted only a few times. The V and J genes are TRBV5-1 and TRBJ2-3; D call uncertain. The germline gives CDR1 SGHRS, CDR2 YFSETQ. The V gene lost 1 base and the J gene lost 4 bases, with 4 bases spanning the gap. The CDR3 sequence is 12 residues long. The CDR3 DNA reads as TGCGCCAGCAGCTTGAGTTCAGATACGCAGTATTTT. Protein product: CASSLSSDTQYF.

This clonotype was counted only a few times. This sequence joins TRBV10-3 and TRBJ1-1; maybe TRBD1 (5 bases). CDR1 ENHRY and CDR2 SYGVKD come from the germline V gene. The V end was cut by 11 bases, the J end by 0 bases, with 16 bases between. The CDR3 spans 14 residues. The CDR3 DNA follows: TGTGCCGTACAACCGGGACTCATGAACACTGAAGCTTTCTTT. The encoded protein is CAVQPGLMNTEAFF.